This entry lists 18 T cell receptor beta chains sequenced from one sample in a study of T cell repertoires in cytomegalovirus infection. Each CDR3 protein gets one entry after TCRdb re-called the reads with MiXCR. The sample contains some 940,000 distinct CDR3 sequences, approximately 33% of which appear only once. These TCRs' antigens remain unknown. The sample was cultured CD8+ T cells from PBMCs, taken from culture after CMV antigen stimulation. The receptor source for this set is a human donor in good health (CMV status not recorded). Some clones in this sample may be carry-over from other donors' samples.

The gene calls are TRBV10-3 and TRBJ1-6; TRBD1 agrees at 7 bases. J gave up 10 bases and V 3 bases, and 9 bases lay outside the gene matches. The CDR3 has 15 residues. The germline gives CDR1 ENHRY, CDR2 SYGVKD. Written as DNA, the CDR3 is TGTGCCATCAGTGAACAAACAGGGGAAGGGTCACCCCTCCACTTT. This gives the protein CAISEQTGEGSPLHF.

Remarks on this clonotype: Since no conserved phenylalanine or tryptophan closes the CDR3, a read error is the likely cause. The DNA is omitted, as the CDR3 cannot be located on it reliably, and the CDR3 follows TCRdb's listing. The rearrangement joins TRBV24-1 to TRBJ2-1; the table's TRBD1 call for D was not verified on the DNA. Germline values: CDR1 KGHDR, CDR2 SFDVKD. The CDR3 length is 12 residues, termini included. The CDR3 here is CATSDTTGFAFL.

The chain has TRBV4-3 and TRBJ1-1; TRBD1 matches at 8 bases. The CDR3 has 14 residues. Trimming took 2 bases from V and 7 from J; bases not matched to a gene: 6. CDR1 is LGHNA, CDR2 YSLEER, per germline. CDR3 sequence (DNA): TGCGCCAGCAGCCAAACACTTGACAGGGGTGAAGCTTTCTTT. It codes for CASSQTLDRGEAFF.

J is TRBJ2-1 and V is TRBV3-1, with 8 bases fitting TRBD1. J gave up 6 bases and V 0 bases, and 7 bases lay outside the gene matches. This CDR3 is 16 amino acids long. Germline V lookup: CDR1 LGHDT, CDR2 YNNKEL (reference sequence). The CDR3 DNA follows: TGTGCCAGCAGCCAAGATATGGGGACAGGTCGCAATGAGCAGTTCTTC. The encoded protein is CASSQDMGTGRNEQFF.

This clonotype was detected once. The chain carries TRBV9 and TRBJ2-1; 9 nucleotides line up with TRBD2. The CDR3 contains 19 residues. Trimming cost V 3 bases and J 2 bases; bases outside gene matches: 15. The germline V gene has CDR1 SGDLS and CDR2 YYNGEE. CDR3 loop: CASSGPTQRGGGAYNEQFF. DNA for the CDR3: TGTGCCAGCAGCGGACCTACGCAGAGGGGCGGGGGGGCCTACAATGAGCAGTTCTTC.

This chain uses TRBV6-6 with TRBJ1-2; D gene uncertain. The germline gives CDR1 MNHNY, CDR2 SVGAGI (reference sequence). This CDR3 contains 14 residues. V was shortened by 1 base and J by 7 bases, with 13 bases between the two germline ends. The CDR3: CASSYYDRAGGYTF. The CDR3 DNA follows: TGTGCCAGCAGTTACTACGATCGCGCGGGTGGCTACACCTTC.

This chain links TRBV19 with TRBJ2-1, with unresolved D. V was trimmed by 8 bases and J by 0 bases, leaving 11 bases between them. Germline V lookup: CDR1 LNHDA, CDR2 SQIVND (reference sequence). The CDR3 has 14 amino acids. The CDR3 bases are TGTGCCAGTGGGTTCGTCCCCTCCTACAATGAGCAGTTCTTC. This gives the protein CASGFVPSYNEQFF.

The V gene is TRBV28, the J gene TRBJ2-1, with TRBD2 as a possible D gene (5 bases). Germline V CDR1 and CDR2: MDHEN, SYDVKM. Trimming cost V 7 bases and J 0 bases, with 10 bases left between them. The CDR3 extends over 14 amino acids. The CDR3 sequence is CASKRDLSYNEQFF. The CDR3 bases are TGTGCCAGCAAACGGGATCTCTCCTACAATGAGCAGTTCTTC.

The V gene is TRBV28, the J gene TRBJ1-5; TRBD1 agrees at 9 bases. The CDR3 contains 16 residues. From germline, CDR1 is MDHEN and CDR2 SYDVKM. The V and J ends lost 4 bases and 5 bases, in that order; junction bases with no gene match: 9. The CDR3 bases are TGTGCCAGCAGTTCCGTTTATGGGGACAGGGATCAGCCCCAGCATTTT. It encodes CASSSVYGDRDQPQHF.

A few counts support this clonotype. The chain couples TRBV19 to TRBJ1-4, with D maybe TRBD1 (5 bases). The V end lost 4 bases, the J end lost 0 bases, and 6 bases lay between the germline ends. Germline CDR1 reads LNHDA; CDR2 reads SQIVND (reference sequence). This CDR3 has 14 amino acids. The CDR3: CASSRTTTNEKLFF. The CDR3 coding sequence is TGTGCCAGTAGTAGGACAACAACTAATGAAAAACTGTTTTTT.

This clonotype has more than one count but fewer than ten. The rearrangement links TRBV7-9 to TRBJ2-3, with D uncertain. Per germline, CDR1 SEHNR and CDR2 FQNEAQ (reference sequence). The CDR3 length is 15 residues. V lost 5 bases, J lost 0 bases, and 12 bases lay in between. CDR3: CASSPVADSTDTQYF. CDR3 coding DNA: TGTGCCAGCAGCCCTGTGGCGGATAGCACAGATACGCAGTATTTT.

This chain uses TRBV6-5 with TRBJ2-1; D possibly corresponds to TRBD1 (6 bases). The germline gives CDR1 MNHEY, CDR2 SVGAGI. Trimming took 1 base from V and 3 from J, leaving 10 bases between them. This CDR3 contains 15 residues. CDR3 in DNA: TGTGCCAGCAGTTACTTTAGACAGGACTACAATGAGCAGTTCTTC. Translating gives CASSYFRQDYNEQFF.

This clonotype was counted between two and nine times. The J gene is TRBJ1-5, the V gene TRBV20-1, with D hard to call. The V gene lost 6 bases and the J gene lost 5 bases, with 17 bases spanning the gap. Germline loops: CDR1 DFQATT, CDR2 SNEGSKA (reference sequence). The CDR3 runs to 14 residues. This CDR3 is CSARATTADQPQHF. CDR3 coding DNA: TGCAGTGCCCGGGCCACGACGGCGGATCAGCCCCAGCATTTT.

The chain carries TRBV6-2 or TRBV6-3 and TRBJ1-1; TRBD1 is a possible D gene (5 bases). CDR1 is MNHEY and CDR2 is SVGEGT in the germline V gene. The CDR3 has 15 residues. V was cut by 7 bases and J by 1 base, with 16 bases left in between. This CDR3 is CASTITGLTNTEAFF. The CDR3 region has the DNA TGTGCCAGCACCATTACGGGACTCACGAACACTGAAGCTTTCTTT.

Notes on this clonotype: A much more abundant neighbour one base away suggests this may be a read error. The chain carries TRBV7-2 and TRBJ2-3; possible D gene TRBD2, 5 bases. The CDR3 has 15 residues. CDR1 SGHTA and CDR2 FQGNSA come from the germline V gene. The CDR3: CVSSLVGSEADTQYF. In DNA, the CDR3 is TGTGTCAGCAGCTTAGTGGGTAGCGAGGCAGATACGCAGTATTTT.

The rearrangement uses TRBV28 and TRBJ1-6; D not certain. The germline V gene has CDR1 MDHEN and CDR2 SYDVKM. This CDR3 contains 14 residues. The germline V and J ends were trimmed by 3 bases and 8 bases, with 11 bases remaining between them. The DNA of the CDR3 is TGTGCCAGCAGTTTTAGTACTCGGGATTCACCCCTCCACTTT. It yields the protein CASSFSTRDSPLHF.

This clonotype was counted at least ten times. The rearrangement links TRBV7-6 to TRBJ2-1; tentatively, D is TRBD1 (6 bases). Germline V gene sequence: CDR1 SGHVS, CDR2 FNYEAQ. The V end lost 5 bases, the J end lost 9 bases, and 14 bases lay between the germline ends. This CDR3 is built from 13 residues. The CDR3 region is CASSPTGFREQFF. CDR3 coding DNA: TGTGCCAGCAGCCCTACAGGGTTCCGTGAGCAGTTCTTC.

This rearrangement joins TRBV20-1 to TRBJ2-5; no clear D. Germline V lookup: CDR1 DFQATT, CDR2 SNEGSKA (reference sequence). Trimming left V 5 bases short and J 5 bases short, with 15 bases between. CDR3 length equals 13 residues. CDR3 protein: CSARTYNSETQYF. The CDR3 DNA reads as TGCAGTGCTCGAACATACAATTCGGAGACCCAGTACTTC.